The TCR beta chain under discussion was sequenced for a study of OX40 agonist ivuxolimab in advanced cancers. Here immunoSEQ multiplex PCR was the method, and the copy in TCRdb shows in-frame clones only, minus some. This table has roughly 80,000 clones, over 90% appearing once. Germline values: CDR1 SGHTA, CDR2 FQGNSA. The CDR3 is made up of 15 amino acids. The V and J ends lost 5 bases and 9 bases, in that order; junction bases with no gene match: 7. This clone has more than one count but fewer than ten. This TCR was sampled from an adult with an advanced solid tumor such as melanoma, head and neck, liver or kidney cancer. The V gene is TRBV7-2, the J gene TRBJ1-6; 10 bases match TRBD1. The sample here was CD4+ or CD8+ T cells sorted from blood, taken in a trial of the OX40 agonist ivuxolimab. The CDR3 loop is CASSPRDRGVSPLHF. The CDR3 nucleotides read TGTGCCAGCAGCCCCCGGGACAGGGGTGTTTCACCCCTCCACTTT.